This T cell receptor beta chain was recovered during a study of cytomegalovirus exposure and HLA in healthy donors. Primers for the PCR totalled 60 Vbeta and 13 Jbeta. This table comes from immunoSEQ multiplex PCR, and its TCRdb copy is limited to in-frame clones, with some not included. The table counts about 88,000 clones; 4.5% to 6.5% lies in the top ten. Regarding donors, all were healthy bone marrow donors. Source material: PBMCs. The receptor was derived from a girl aged 5 to 17 in good health and CMV-seropositive.

The chain's CDR3 is CASSLDREVSDTQYF. DNA for the CDR3: TGTGCCAGCTCCCTGGACAGGGAGGTGTCAGATACGCAGTATTTT. The chain joins TRBV18 to TRBJ2-3; the match to TRBD1 covers 8 bases. The V and J ends lost 6 bases and 4 bases, in that order; junction bases with no gene match: 9. Per germline, CDR1 KGHSH and CDR2 LQKENI. There are 15 residues in the CDR3.